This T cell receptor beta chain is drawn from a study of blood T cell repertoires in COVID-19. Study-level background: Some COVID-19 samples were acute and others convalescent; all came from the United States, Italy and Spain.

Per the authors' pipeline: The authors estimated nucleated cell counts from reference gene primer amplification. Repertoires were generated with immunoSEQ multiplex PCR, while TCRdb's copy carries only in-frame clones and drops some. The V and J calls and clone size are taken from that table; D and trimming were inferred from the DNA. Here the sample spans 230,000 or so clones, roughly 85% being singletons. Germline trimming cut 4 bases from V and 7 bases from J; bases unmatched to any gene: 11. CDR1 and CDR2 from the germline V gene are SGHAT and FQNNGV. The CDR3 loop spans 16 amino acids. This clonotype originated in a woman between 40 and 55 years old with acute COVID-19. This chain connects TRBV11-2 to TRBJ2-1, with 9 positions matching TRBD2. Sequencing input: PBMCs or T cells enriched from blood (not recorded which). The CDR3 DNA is TGTGCCAGCAGCTACACGACTAGCGGAGGGAAGAATGAGCAGTTCTTC. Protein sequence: CASSYTTSGGKNEQFF.